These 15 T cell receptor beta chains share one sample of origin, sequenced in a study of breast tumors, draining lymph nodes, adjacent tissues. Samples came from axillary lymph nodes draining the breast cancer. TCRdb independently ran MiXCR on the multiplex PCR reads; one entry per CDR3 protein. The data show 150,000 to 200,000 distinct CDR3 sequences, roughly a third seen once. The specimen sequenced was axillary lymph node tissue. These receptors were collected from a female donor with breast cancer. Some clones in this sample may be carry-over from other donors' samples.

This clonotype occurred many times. CDR3 coding DNA: TGTGCCAGCAGCCACTCACAGGGGGCGGGCACGCAGTATTTT. It codes for CASSHSQGAGTQYF. The chain couples TRBV2 to TRBJ2-3; 9 nucleotides match TRBD1. Germline CDR1 SNHLY, CDR2 FYNNEI. Trimming at V came to 6 bases and at J to 9 bases, leaving 10 bases not matched to a gene. CDR3 length: 14 amino acids. Together with reference TRBV2 and TRBJ2-3, the CDR3 gives the full variable domain: EPEVTQTPSHQVTQMGQEVILRCVPISNHLYFYWYRQILGQKVEFLVSFYNNEISEKSEIFDDQFSVERPDGSNFTLKIRSTKLEDSAMYFCASSHSQGAGTQYFGPGTRLTVL.

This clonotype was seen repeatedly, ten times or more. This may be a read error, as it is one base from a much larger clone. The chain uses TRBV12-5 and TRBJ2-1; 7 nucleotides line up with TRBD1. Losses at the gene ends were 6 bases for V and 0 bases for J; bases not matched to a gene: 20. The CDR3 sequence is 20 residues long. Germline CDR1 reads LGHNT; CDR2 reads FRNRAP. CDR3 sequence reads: CASGFDRVPNPYSSYNEQFF. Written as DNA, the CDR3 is TGTGCTAGTGGGTTCGACAGGGTTCCCAACCCCTACAGCTCCTACAATGAGCAGTTCTTC.

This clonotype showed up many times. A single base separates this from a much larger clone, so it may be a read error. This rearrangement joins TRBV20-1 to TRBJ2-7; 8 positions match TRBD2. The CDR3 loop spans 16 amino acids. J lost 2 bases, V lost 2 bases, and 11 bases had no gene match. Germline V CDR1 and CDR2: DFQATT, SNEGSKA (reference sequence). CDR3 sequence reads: CSARPDGSGTPYEQYF. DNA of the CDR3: TGCAGTGCTAGACCGGATGGTAGCGGGACGCCCTACGAGCAGTACTTC.

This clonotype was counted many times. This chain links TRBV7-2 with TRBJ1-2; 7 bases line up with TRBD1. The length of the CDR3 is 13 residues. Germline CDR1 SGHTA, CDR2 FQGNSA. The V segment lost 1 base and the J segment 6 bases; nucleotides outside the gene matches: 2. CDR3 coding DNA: TGTGCCAGCAGCTTAGAGGGACAGCATGGCTACACCTTC. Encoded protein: CASSLEGQHGYTF.

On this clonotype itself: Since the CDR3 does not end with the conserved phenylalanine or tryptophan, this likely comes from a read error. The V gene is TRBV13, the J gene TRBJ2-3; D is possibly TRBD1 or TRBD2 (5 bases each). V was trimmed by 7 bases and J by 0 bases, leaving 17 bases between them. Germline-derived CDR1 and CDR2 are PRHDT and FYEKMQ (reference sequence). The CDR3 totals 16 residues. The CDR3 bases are TGTGCCAGCACCGAGAGGGGCCGAGGGAGCACAGATACGCAGTATCTT. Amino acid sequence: CASTERGRGSTDTQYL.

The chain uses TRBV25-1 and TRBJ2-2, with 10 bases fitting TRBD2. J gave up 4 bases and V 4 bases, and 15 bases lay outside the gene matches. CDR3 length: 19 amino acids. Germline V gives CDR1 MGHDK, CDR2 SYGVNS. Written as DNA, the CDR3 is TGTGCCAGCAGTGCTAGAGGGTTGGGACTAGCGAAAGGCACCGGGGAGCTGTTTTTT. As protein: CASSARGLGLAKGTGELFF.

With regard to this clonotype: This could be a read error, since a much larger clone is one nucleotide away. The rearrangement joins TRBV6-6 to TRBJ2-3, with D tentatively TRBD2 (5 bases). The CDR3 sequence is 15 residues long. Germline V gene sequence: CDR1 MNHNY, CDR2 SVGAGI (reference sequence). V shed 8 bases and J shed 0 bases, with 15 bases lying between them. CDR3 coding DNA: TGTGCCAGCGGTGAATTCCCGGGGAGCACAGATACGCAGTATTTT. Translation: CASGEFPGSTDTQYF.

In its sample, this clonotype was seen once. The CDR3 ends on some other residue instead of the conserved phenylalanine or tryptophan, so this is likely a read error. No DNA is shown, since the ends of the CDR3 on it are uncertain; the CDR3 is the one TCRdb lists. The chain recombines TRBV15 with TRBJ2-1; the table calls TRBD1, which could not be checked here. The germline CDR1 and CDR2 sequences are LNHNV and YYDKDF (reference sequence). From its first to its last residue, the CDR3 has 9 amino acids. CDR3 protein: CATSGGNHV.

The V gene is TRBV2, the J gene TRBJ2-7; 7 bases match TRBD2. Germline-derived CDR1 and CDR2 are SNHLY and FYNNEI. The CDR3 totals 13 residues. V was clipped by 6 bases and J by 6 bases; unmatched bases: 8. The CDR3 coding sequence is TGTGCCAGCAGGCGCCCTAGCGGACGCGAGCAGTACTTC. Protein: CASRRPSGREQYF.

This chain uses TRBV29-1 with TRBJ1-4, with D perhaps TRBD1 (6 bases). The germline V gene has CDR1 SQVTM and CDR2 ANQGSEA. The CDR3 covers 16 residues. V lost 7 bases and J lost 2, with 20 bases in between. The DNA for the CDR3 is TGCAGCGGCCTTGGAGGGACCGGGGGCACTAATGAAAAACTGTTTTTT. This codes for CSGLGGTGGTNEKLFF.

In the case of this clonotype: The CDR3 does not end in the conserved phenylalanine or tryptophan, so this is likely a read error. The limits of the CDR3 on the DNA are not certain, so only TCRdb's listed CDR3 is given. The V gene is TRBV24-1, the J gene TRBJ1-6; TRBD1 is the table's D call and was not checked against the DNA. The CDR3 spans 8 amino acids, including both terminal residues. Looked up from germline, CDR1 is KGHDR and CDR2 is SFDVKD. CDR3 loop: CATSDAGT.

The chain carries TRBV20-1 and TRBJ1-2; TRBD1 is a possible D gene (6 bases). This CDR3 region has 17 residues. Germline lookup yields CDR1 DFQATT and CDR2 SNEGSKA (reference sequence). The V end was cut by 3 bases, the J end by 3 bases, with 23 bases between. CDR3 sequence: CSASMPSGVGGDYGYTF. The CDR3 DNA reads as TGCAGTGCTAGCATGCCTAGCGGGGTGGGGGGCGACTATGGCTACACCTTC.

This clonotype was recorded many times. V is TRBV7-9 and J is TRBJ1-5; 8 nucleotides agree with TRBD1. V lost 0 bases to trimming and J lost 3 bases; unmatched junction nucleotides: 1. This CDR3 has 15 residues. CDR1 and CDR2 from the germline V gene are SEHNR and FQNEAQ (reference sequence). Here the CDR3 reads CASSLATGVNQPQHF. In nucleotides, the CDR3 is TGTGCCAGCAGCTTAGCGACAGGGGTCAATCAGCCCCAGCATTTT.

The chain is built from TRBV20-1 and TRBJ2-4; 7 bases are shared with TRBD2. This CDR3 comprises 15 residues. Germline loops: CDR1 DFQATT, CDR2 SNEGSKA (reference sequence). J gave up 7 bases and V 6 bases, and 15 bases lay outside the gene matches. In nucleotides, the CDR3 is TGCAGTGCATTTGTTCGGGGGGAGGGGCAGAACATTCAGTACTTC. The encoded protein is CSAFVRGEGQNIQYF.

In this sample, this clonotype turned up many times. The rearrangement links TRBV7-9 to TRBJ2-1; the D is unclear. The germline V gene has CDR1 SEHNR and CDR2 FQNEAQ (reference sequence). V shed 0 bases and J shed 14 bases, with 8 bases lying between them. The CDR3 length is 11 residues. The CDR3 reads CASSLAPEEFF. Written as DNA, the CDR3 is TGTGCCAGCAGCTTAGCTCCAGAGGAGTTCTTC.